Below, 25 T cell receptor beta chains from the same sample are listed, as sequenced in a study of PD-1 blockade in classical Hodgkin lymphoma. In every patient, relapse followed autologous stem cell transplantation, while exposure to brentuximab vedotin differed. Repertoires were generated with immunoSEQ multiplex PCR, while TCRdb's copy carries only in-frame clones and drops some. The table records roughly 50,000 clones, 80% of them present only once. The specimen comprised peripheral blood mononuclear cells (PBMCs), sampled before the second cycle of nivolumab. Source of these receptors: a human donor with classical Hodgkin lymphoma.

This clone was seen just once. CDR3 sequence: CASSLAGNTIYF. CDR3 coding DNA: TGTGCCAGCAGCTTAGCTGGAAACACCATATATTTT. The genes are TRBV11-3 and TRBJ1-3, with D hard to call. This CDR3 spans 12 amino acids. Germline loops: CDR1 SGHNT, CDR2 YENEEA. V was cut by 1 base and J by 2 bases, with 0 bases left in between.

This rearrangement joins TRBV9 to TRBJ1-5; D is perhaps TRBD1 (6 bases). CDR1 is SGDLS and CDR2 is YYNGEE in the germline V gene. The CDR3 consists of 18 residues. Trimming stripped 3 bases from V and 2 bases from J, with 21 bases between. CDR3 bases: TGTGCCAGCAGCGCAGCTGAGGGTGGAGGGGGTGGCAATCAGCCCCAGCATTTT. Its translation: CASSAAEGGGGGNQPQHF.

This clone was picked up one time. The CDR3 region is CASWTGSSSYEQYF. As DNA, the CDR3 is TGTGCCAGTTGGACAGGGTCTAGCTCCTACGAGCAGTACTTC. The V gene is TRBV6-1, the J gene TRBJ2-7, with 8 bases matching TRBD1. Germline trimming cut 9 bases from V and 0 bases from J; bases unmatched to any gene: 7. The germline V gene has CDR1 MNHNS and CDR2 SASEGT. This CDR3 comprises 14 residues.

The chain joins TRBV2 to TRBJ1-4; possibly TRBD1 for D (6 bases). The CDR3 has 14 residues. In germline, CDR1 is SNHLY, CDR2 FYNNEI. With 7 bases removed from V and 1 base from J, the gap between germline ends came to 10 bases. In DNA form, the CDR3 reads TGTGCCAGCATTAAGGACAGAACTAATGAAAAACTGTTTTTT. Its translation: CASIKDRTNEKLFF.

Here the CDR3 reads CASSPRGRDPEAFF. The CDR3, as DNA: TGTGCCAGCTCGCCGAGGGGGCGCGATCCTGAAGCTTTCTTT. The V call is TRBV18, the J call TRBJ1-1; the match to TRBD1 covers 7 bases. Germline V gene lookup returns CDR1 KGHSH and CDR2 LQKENI. The CDR3 spans 14 residues. V was clipped by 6 bases and J by 6 bases; unmatched bases: 10.

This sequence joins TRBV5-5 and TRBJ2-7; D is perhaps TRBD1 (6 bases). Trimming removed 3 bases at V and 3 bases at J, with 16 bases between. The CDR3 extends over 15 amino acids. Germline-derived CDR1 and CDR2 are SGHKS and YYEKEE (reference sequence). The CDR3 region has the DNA TGTGCCAGCAGCTCGACTACAGGGAACCTCTACGAGCAGTACTTC. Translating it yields CASSSTTGNLYEQYF.

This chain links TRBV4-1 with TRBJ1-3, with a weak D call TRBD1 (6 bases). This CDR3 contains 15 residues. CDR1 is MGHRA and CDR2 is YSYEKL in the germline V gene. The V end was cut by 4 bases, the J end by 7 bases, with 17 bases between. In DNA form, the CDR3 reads TGCGCCAGCAGCCTCGGGACAACGAAAAGTAACACCATATATTTT. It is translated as CASSLGTTKSNTIYF.

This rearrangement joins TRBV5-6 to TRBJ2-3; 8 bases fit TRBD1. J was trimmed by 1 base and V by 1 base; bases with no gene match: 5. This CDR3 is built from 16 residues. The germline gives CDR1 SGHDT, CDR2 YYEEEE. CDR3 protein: CASSLTPGQGTDTQYF. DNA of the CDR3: TGTGCCAGCAGCTTGACGCCGGGACAGGGCACAGATACGCAGTATTTT.

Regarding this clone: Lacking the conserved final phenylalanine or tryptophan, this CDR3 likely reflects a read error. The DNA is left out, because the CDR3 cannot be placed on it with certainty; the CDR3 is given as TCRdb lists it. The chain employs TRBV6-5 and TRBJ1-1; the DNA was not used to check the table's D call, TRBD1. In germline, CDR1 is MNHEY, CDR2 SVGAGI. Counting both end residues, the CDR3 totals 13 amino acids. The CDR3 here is CASSYSTATPFHL.

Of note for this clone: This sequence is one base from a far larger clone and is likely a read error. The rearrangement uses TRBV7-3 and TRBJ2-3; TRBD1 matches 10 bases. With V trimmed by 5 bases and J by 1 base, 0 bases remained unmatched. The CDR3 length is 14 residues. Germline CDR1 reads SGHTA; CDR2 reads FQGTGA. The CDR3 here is CASSGTGGTDTQYF. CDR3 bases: TGTGCCAGCAGCGGGACAGGGGGCACAGATACGCAGTATTTT.

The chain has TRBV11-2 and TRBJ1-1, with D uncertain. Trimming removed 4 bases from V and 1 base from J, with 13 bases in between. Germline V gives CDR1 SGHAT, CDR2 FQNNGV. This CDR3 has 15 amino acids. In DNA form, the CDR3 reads TGTGCCAGCAGCTCCGGTTTGATTGGGAACACTGAAGCTTTCTTT. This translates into CASSSGLIGNTEAFF.

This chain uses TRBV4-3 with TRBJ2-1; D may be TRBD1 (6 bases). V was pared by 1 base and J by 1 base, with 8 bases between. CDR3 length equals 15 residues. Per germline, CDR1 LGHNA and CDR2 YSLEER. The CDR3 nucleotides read TGCGCCAGCAGCCAAGCCAGGGGATCCTACAATGAGCAGTTCTTC. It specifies CASSQARGSYNEQFF.

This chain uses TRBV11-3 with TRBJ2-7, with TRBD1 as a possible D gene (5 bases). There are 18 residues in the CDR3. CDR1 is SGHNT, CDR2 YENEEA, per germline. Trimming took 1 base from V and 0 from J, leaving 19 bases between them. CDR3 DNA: TGTGCCAGCAGCTTAGTCGATTGGGGCAGTTCAAGCTCCTACGAGCAGTACTTC. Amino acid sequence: CASSLVDWGSSSSYEQYF.

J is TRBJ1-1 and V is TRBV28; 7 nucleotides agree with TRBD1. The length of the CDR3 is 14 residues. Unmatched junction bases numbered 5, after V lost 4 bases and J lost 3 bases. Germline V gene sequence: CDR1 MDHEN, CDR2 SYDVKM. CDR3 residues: CASSSSGGDTEAFF. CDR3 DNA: TGTGCCAGCAGTTCATCAGGGGGGGACACTGAAGCTTTCTTT.

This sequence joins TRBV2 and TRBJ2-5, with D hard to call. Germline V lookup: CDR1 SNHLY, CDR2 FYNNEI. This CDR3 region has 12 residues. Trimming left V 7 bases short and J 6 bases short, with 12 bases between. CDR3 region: CASTKLEKTQYF. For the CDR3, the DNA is TGTGCCAGCACCAAGTTGGAGAAGACCCAGTACTTC.

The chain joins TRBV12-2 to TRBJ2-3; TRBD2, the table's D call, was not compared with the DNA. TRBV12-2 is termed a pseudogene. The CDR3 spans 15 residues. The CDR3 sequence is CASRLVLDATDTQYF. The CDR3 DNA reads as TGTGCAAGTCGCTTAGTTCTAGACGCCACAGATACGCAGTATTTT.

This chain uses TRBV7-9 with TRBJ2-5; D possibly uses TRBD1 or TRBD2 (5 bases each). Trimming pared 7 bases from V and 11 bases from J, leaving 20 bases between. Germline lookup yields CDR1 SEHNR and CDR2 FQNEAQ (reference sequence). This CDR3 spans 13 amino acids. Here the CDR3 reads CASTLGRTGEQYF. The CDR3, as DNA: TGTGCCAGCACCTTGGGACGGACGGGTGAGCAGTACTTC.

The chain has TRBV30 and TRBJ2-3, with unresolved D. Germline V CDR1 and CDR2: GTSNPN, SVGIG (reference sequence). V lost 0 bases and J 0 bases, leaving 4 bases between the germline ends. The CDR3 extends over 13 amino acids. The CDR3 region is CAWSVVSTDTQYF. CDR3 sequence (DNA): TGTGCCTGGAGTGTTGTCAGCACAGATACGCAGTATTTT.

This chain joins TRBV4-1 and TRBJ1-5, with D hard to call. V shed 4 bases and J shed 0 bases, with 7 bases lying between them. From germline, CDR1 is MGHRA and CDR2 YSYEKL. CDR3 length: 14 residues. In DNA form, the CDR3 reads TGCGCCAGCAGCCTCCAGTATAGCAATCAGCCCCAGCATTTT. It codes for CASSLQYSNQPQHF.

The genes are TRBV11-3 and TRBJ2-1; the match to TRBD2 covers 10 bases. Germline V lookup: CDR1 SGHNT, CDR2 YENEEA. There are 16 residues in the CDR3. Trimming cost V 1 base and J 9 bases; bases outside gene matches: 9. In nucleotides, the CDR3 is TGTGCCAGCAGCTTAGCGTCTAGCGGGAGTTCCAGTGAGCAGTTCTTC. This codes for CASSLASSGSSSEQFF.

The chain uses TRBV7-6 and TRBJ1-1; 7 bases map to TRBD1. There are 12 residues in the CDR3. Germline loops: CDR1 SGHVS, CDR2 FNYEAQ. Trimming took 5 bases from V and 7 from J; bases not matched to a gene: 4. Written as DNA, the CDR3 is TGTGCCAGCAGCGCTCGACAGGGTGAAGCTTTCTTT. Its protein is CASSARQGEAFF.

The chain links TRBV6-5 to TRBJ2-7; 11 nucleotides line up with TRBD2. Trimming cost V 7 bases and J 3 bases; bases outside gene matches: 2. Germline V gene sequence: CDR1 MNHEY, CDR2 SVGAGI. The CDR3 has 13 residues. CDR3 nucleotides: TGTGCCAGCAACGGACTAGCGGGCTACGAGCAGTACTTC. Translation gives CASNGLAGYEQYF.

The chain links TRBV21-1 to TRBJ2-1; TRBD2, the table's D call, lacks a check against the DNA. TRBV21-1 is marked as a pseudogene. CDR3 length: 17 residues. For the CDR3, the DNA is TGTGCCAGCAGCCTCAACAACCGCGGGGGCCTCAACAATGAGCAGTTCTTC. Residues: CASSLNNRGGLNNEQFF.

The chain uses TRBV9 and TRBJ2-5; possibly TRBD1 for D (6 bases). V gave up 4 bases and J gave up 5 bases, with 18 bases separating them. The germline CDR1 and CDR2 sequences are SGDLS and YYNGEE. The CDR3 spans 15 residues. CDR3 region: CASSIGTSQGETQYF. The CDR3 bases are TGTGCCAGCAGCATAGGGACATCCCAGGGGGAGACCCAGTACTTC.

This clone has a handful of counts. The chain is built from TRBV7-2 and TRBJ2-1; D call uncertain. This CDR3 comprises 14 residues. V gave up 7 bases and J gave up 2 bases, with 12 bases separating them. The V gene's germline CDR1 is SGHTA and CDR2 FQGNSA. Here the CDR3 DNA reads TGTGCCAGCACCTTTGGGGTGACCTACAATGAGCAGTTCTTC. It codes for CASTFGVTYNEQFF.